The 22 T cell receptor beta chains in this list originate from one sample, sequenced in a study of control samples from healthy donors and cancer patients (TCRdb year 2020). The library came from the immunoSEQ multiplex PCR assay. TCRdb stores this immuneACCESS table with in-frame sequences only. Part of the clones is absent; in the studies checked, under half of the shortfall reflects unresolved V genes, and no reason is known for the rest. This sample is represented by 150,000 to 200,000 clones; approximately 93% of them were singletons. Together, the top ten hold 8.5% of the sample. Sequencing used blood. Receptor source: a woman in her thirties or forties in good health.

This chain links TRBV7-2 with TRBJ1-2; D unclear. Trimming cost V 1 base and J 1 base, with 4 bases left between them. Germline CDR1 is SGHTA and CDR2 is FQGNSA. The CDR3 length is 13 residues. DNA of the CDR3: TGTGCCAGCAGCTTAGTGGGTAACTATGGCTACACCTTC. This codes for CASSLVGNYGYTF.

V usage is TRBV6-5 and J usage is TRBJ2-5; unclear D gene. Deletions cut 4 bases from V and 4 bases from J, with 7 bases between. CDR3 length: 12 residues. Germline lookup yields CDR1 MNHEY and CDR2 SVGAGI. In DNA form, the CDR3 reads TGTGCCAGCAGTTGGACCGGAGAGACCCAGTACTTC. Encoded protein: CASSWTGETQYF.

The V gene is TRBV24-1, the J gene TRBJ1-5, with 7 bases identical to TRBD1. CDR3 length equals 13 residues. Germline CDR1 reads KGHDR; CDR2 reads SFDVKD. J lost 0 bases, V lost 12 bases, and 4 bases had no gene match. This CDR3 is CAVGQDSNQPQHF. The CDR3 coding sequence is TGTGCCGTAGGACAGGATAGCAATCAGCCCCAGCATTTT.

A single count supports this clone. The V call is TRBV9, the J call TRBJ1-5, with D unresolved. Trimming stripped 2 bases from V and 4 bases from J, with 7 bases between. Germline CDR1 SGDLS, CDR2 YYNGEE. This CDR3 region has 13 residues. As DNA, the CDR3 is TGTGCCAGCAGCGTTAGTGGGAATCAGCCCCAGCATTTT. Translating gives CASSVSGNQPQHF.

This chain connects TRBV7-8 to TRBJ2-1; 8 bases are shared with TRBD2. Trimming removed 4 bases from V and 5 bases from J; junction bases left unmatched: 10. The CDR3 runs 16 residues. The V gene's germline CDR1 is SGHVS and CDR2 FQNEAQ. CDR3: CASSSVPGLGNNEQFF. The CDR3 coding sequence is TGTGCCAGCAGCTCCGTCCCGGGACTAGGGAACAATGAGCAGTTCTTC.

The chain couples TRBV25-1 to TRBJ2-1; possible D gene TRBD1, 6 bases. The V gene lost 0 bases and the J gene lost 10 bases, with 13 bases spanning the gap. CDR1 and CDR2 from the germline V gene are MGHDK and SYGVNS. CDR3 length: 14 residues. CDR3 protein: CASSEYLDSAEQFF. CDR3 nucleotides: TGTGCCAGCAGTGAATATCTGGACAGTGCAGAGCAGTTCTTC.

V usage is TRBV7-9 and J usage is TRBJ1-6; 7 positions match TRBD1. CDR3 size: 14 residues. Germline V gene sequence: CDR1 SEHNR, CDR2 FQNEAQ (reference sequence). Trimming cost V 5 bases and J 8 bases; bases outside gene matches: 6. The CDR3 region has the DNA TGTGCCAGCAGCCCGACAGGGACCCATTCACCCCTCCACTTT. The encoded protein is CASSPTGTHSPLHF.

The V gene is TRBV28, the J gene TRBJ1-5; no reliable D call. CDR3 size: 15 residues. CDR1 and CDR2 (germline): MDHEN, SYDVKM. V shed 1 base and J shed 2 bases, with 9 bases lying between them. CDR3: CASSLSSFGNQPQHF. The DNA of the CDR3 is TGTGCCAGCAGTTTATCCAGTTTCGGCAATCAGCCCCAGCATTTT.

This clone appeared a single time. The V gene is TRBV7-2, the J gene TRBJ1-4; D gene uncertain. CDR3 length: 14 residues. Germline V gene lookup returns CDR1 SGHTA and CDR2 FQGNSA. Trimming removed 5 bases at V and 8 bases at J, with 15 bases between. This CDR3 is CASSLDLKDEKLFF. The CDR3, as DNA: TGTGCCAGCAGCCTGGACCTAAAAGACGAAAAACTGTTTTTT.

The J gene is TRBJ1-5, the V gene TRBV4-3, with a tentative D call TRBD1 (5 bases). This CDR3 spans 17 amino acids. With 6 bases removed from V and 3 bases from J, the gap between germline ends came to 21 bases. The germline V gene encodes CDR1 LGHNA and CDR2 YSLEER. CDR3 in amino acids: CASSTLWRGGDNQPQHF. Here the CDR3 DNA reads TGCGCCAGCAGTACGTTGTGGAGGGGAGGGGACAATCAGCCCCAGCATTTT.

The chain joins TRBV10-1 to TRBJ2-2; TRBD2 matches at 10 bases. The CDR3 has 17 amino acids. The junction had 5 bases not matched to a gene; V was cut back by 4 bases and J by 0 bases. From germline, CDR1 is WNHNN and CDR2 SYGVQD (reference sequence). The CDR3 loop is CASSVGAGGPNTGELFF. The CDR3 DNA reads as TGCGCCAGCAGTGTGGGAGCGGGAGGGCCGAACACCGGGGAGCTGTTTTTT.

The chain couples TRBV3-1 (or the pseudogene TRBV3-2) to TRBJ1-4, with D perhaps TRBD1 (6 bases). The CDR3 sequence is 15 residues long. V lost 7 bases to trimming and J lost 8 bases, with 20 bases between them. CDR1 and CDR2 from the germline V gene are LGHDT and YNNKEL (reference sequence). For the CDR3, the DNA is TGTGCCAGCACTTCACGGGGGGGCAGGGAAGAAAAACTGTTTTTT. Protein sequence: CASTSRGGREEKLFF.

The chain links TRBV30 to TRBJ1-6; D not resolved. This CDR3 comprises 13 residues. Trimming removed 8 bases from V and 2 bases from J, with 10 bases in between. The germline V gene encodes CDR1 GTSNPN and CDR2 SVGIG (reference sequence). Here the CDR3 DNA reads TGTGCCGGCACCGGGACCTATAATTCACCCCTCCACTTT. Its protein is CAGTGTYNSPLHF.

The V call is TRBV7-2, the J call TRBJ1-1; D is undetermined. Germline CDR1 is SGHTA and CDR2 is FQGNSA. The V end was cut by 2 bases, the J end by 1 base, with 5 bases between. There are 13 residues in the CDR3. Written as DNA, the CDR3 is TGTGCCAGCAGCTTAAGGAAGAACACTGAAGCTTTCTTT. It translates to CASSLRKNTEAFF.

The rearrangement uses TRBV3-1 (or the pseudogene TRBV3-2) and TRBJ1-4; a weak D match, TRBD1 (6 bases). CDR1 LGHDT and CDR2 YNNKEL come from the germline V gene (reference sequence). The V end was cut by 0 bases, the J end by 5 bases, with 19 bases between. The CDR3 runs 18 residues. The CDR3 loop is CASSQDPKGQGRNEKLFF. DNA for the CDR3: TGTGCCAGCAGCCAAGATCCGAAGGGCCAGGGGCGAAATGAAAAACTGTTTTTT.

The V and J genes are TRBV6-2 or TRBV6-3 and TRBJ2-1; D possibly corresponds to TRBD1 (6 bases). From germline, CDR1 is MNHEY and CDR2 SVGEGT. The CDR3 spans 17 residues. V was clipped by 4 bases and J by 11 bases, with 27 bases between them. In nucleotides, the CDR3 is TGTGCCAGCAGTTCCTCTCCCTGGACAGACGTGGGAAGTAAGCAGTTCTTC. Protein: CASSSSPWTDVGSKQFF.

The CDR3 loop is CASSLGTDQPQHF. As DNA, the CDR3 is TGTGCCAGCAGCCTTGGGACCGATCAGCCCCAGCATTTT. This chain joins TRBV7-9 and TRBJ1-5; D might be TRBD1 (5 bases). The CDR3 spans 13 residues. V shed 5 bases and J shed 5 bases, with 10 bases lying between them. CDR1 and CDR2 (germline): SEHNR, FQNEAQ (reference sequence).

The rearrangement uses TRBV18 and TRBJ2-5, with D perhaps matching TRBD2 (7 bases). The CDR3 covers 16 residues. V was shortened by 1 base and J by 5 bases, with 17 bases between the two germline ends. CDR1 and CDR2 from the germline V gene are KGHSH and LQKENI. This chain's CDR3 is CASSPLQAGGRETQYF. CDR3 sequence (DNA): TGTGCCAGCTCACCACTGCAAGCCGGGGGGCGGGAGACCCAGTACTTC.

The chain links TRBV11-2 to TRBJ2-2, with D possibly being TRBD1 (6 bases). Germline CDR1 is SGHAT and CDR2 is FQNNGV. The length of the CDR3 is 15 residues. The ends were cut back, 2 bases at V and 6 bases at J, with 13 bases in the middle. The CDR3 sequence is CASSLLGAYSGELFF. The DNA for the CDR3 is TGTGCCAGCAGCTTATTGGGGGCGTACTCCGGGGAGCTGTTTTTT.

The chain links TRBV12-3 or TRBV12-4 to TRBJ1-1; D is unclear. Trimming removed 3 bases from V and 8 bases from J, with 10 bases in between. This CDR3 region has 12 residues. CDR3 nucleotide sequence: TGTGCCAGCAGTTTTTATCCCCAAGAAGCTTTCTTT. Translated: CASSFYPQEAFF.

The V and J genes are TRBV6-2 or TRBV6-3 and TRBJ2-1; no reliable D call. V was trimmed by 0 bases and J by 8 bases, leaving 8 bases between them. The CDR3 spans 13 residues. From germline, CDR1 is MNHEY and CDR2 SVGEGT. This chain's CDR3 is CASSYSSSHEQFF. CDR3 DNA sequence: TGTGCCAGCAGTTACTCTAGTAGCCATGAGCAGTTCTTC.

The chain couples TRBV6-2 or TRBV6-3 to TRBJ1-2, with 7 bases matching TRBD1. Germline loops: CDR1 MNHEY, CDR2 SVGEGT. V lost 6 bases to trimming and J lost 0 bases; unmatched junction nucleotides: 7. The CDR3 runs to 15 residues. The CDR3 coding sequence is TGTGCCAGCAGCAAACGGGACAGTGCTAACTATGGCTACACCTTC. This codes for CASSKRDSANYGYTF.